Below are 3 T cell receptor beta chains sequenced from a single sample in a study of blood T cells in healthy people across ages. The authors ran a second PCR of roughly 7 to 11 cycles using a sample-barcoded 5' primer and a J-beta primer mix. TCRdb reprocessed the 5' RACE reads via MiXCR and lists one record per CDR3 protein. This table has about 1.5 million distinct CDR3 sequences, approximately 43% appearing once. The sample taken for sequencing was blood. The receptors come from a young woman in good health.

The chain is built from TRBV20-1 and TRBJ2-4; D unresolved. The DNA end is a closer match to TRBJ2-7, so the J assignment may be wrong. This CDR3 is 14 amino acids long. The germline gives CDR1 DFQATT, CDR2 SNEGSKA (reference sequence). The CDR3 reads CSATLGRSYYEQYF. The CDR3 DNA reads TGCAGTGCTACCCTTGGCAGAAGTTACTACGAGCAGTACTTC.

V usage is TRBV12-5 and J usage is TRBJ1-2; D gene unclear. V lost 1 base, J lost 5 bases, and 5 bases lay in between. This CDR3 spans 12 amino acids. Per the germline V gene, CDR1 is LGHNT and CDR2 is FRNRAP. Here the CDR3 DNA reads TGTGCTAGTGGTTTGGATCTTTATGGCTACACCTTC. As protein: CASGLDLYGYTF.

The CDR3: CASSLDEDMNTEAFF. The CDR3 region has the DNA TGTGCCAGCAGTTTAGACGAGGACATGAACACTGAAGCTTTCTTT. The rearrangement joins TRBV12-3 or TRBV12-4 to TRBJ1-1; possibly TRBD1 for D (5 bases). CDR3 length: 15 residues. The germline V and J ends were trimmed by 1 base and 0 bases, with 9 bases remaining between them.